What follows are 15 T cell receptor beta chains derived from one specimen sequenced in a study of T cells after yellow fever vaccination. Using its own MiXCR run on the 5' RACE reads, TCRdb lists one record per CDR3 protein. The sample shows approximately 120,000 distinct CDR3 sequences, roughly 15% of them seen only once. This specimen was CD8+ T cells sorted from PBMCs, taken 5 days after the yellow fever booster vaccination. The receptors shown here come from a man between 18 and 35 years old who received the YFV17D yellow fever vaccine.

The chain is built from TRBV7-9 and TRBJ2-1, with TRBD1 matching over 10 bases. Germline CDR1 and CDR2: SEHNR and FQNEAQ (reference sequence). The junction had 9 bases not matched to a gene; V was cut back by 6 bases and J by 10 bases. This CDR3 contains 14 residues. CDR3 sequence: CASSQGTGVGEQFF. The CDR3 nucleotides are TGTGCCAGCAGTCAAGGGACAGGGGTAGGAGAGCAGTTCTTC.

The chain has TRBV9 and TRBJ1-1; 7 positions match TRBD1. Germline values: CDR1 SGDLS, CDR2 YYNGEE. The ends lost 4 bases at V and 0 bases at J; junction bases unmatched: 6. The CDR3 sequence is 15 residues long. The CDR3 spells CASSPWTGMNTEAFF. CDR3 bases: TGTGCCAGCAGCCCTTGGACAGGCATGAACACTGAAGCTTTCTTT.

This chain joins TRBV5-4 and TRBJ1-2; no definite D call. The CDR3 contains 12 residues. Trimming pared 0 bases from V and 5 bases from J, leaving 5 bases between. Germline lookup yields CDR1 SGHNT and CDR2 YYREEE (reference sequence). The CDR3 DNA sequence: TGTGCCAGCAGCTTGGGGGATTATGGCTACACCTTC. It encodes CASSLGDYGYTF.

This clonotype has more than one count but fewer than ten. The chain is built from TRBV13 and TRBJ1-6; no clear D gene. The germline gives CDR1 PRHDT, CDR2 FYEKMQ (reference sequence). The CDR3 covers 14 residues. The V end was cut by 0 bases, the J end by 7 bases, with 7 bases between. Here the CDR3 reads CASSLGALNSPLHF. CDR3 DNA sequence: TGTGCCAGCAGCTTAGGGGCCCTAAATTCACCCCTCCACTTT.

This clonotype was counted only a few times. Lacking the conserved final phenylalanine or tryptophan, this CDR3 likely reflects a read error. The V call is TRBV4-3, the J call TRBJ2-1; 7 nucleotides align to TRBD2. V gave up 1 base and J gave up 6 bases; unmatched junction bases: 9. Germline V CDR1 and CDR2: LGHNA, YSLEER. This CDR3 is 16 amino acids long. DNA for the CDR3: TGCGCCAGCAGCCAAGTCTTCGGCGGGGGTACCAATGAGCAGTTCGTC. Its protein is CASSQVFGGGTNEQFV.

This clonotype was observed a handful of times. The chain recombines TRBV21-1 with TRBJ2-7; TRBD1, the D gene given by the table, was not confirmed from the DNA. TRBV21-1 constitutes a pseudogene. The CDR3 has 17 residues. DNA for the CDR3: TGTGCCAGCAGCCTCCGAGCGCTACAGGGGGCCTCCTACGAGCAGTACGTC. Translation: CASSLRALQGASYEQYV.

This clonotype was observed a handful of times. The chain is built from TRBV12-3 or TRBV12-4 and TRBJ2-7, with unresolved D. The V end was cut by 8 bases, the J end by 2 bases, with 10 bases between. The CDR3 spans 12 residues. The CDR3 bases are TGTGCCAGCGGAACAGCAACCTACGAGCAGTACTTC. Translation gives CASGTATYEQYF.

This clonotype was counted many times. This rearrangement joins TRBV25-1 to TRBJ1-6; perhaps TRBD1 as D (6 bases). Germline V gene lookup returns CDR1 MGHDK and CDR2 SYGVNS. The CDR3 contains 14 residues. V gave up 3 bases and J gave up 8 bases, with 11 bases separating them. CDR3 amino acids: CASSDYREYSPLHF. In DNA, the CDR3 is TGTGCCAGCAGTGACTACAGGGAGTATTCACCCCTCCACTTT.

Only a few counts were recorded for this clonotype. V gene TRBV7-6 combines with J gene TRBJ2-1; D may correspond to TRBD1 or TRBD2 (6 bases each). V was cut by 5 bases and J by 9 bases, with 20 bases left in between. The CDR3 loop spans 15 amino acids. Per the germline V gene, CDR1 is SGHVS and CDR2 is FNYEAQ. The CDR3 here is CASSPEGEVVGEQFF. The CDR3 DNA sequence: TGTGCCAGCAGCCCCGAGGGGGAGGTAGTTGGTGAGCAGTTCTTC.

In this sample, this clonotype turned up a few times. The rearrangement uses TRBV5-6 and TRBJ2-3, with TRBD2 matching over 7 bases. V shed 4 bases and J 0 bases; nucleotides not matched to a gene: 11. CDR1 is SGHDT and CDR2 is YYEEEE in the germline V gene. The CDR3 consists of 17 residues. The CDR3 sequence is CASSRLLAMTSTDTQYF. CDR3 in DNA: TGTGCCAGCAGCCGCCTACTAGCGATGACTAGCACAGATACGCAGTATTTT.

This clonotype was observed a handful of times. The V call is TRBV29-1, the J call TRBJ2-1, with TRBD2 identical over 12 bases. Germline CDR1 is SQVTM and CDR2 is ANQGSEA. With V trimmed by 1 base and J by 7 bases, 23 bases remained unmatched. The CDR3 spans 21 residues. CDR3 protein: CSVEAPHGLAGGQWLGNEQFF. The CDR3 DNA follows: TGCAGCGTTGAAGCCCCGCACGGGCTAGCGGGGGGGCAATGGTTAGGGAATGAGCAGTTCTTC.

The rearrangement links TRBV20-1 to TRBJ2-5; 12 bases fit TRBD2. This CDR3 has 18 amino acids. The V gene end was trimmed by 1 base and the J gene end by 1 base; junction bases not matched to a gene: 10. The V gene's germline CDR1 is DFQATT and CDR2 SNEGSKA (reference sequence). The CDR3, as DNA: TGCAGTGCTAGAGGGACTAGCGGGGATTGGTGGGTCCAAGAGACCCAGTACTTC. This translates into CSARGTSGDWWVQETQYF.

This clonotype was picked up a small number of times. This chain joins TRBV9 and TRBJ1-6, with 7 positions matching TRBD1. CDR1 is SGDLS and CDR2 is YYNGEE in the germline V gene. The CDR3 is 18 amino acids. Trimming took 0 bases from V and 2 from J; bases not matched to a gene: 8. CDR3: CASSVVRGGDPYNSPLHF. In DNA form, the CDR3 reads TGTGCCAGCAGCGTAGTCCGAGGGGGCGACCCCTATAATTCACCCCTCCACTTT.

The CDR3, as DNA: TGCAGCGTTGAAGAGGAAGCGGGAGGTTCCTACGAGCAGTACTTC. It is translated as CSVEEEAGGSYEQYF. The chain links TRBV29-1 to TRBJ2-7; 9 nucleotides match TRBD2. The V gene's germline CDR1 is SQVTM and CDR2 ANQGSEA. The V gene end was trimmed by 0 bases and the J gene end by 1 base; junction bases not matched to a gene: 4. The CDR3 covers 15 residues.

The sample holds a few counts of this clonotype. The CDR3 DNA is TGTGCCAGCAGTTCAGGGACTGTTAACAATGAGCAGTTCTTC. This encodes CASSSGTVNNEQFF. This chain connects TRBV6-5 to TRBJ2-1; tentative D call: TRBD2 (6 bases). The CDR3 contains 14 residues. The V gene lost 4 bases and the J gene lost 5 bases, with 12 bases spanning the gap. The germline CDR1 and CDR2 sequences are MNHEY and SVGAGI.